One T cell receptor (beta chain) is described in this entry. The antigen remains undetermined. V lost 3 bases to trimming and J lost 3 bases, with 9 bases between them. The germline gives CDR1 LNHDA, CDR2 SQIVND (reference sequence). This CDR3 has 14 residues. Repertoires were generated with immunoSEQ multiplex PCR, while TCRdb's copy carries only in-frame clones and drops some. The sample lists about 24,000 clones; roughly two thirds were seen once. The data derive from a study of tumor-infiltrating lymphocytes in localized non-small cell lung cancer. Study-wide findings and caveats: Only some patients had TCR sequencing, depending on available tissue.

The sequence was collected from a human donor with non-small cell lung cancer. The sample taken for sequencing was lung tumor tissue. This chain links TRBV19 with TRBJ2-1; perhaps D is TRBD1 or TRBD2 (5 bases each). The CDR3 sequence is CASSMTGRYNEQFF. CDR3 nucleotides: TGTGCCAGTAGTATGACGGGACGCTACAATGAGCAGTTCTTC.